This T cell receptor beta chain derives from a study of cytomegalovirus exposure and HLA in healthy donors. Study details: Earlier, some 180 million T cells were analyzed, and some 120 million unique TCR beta sequences were found among them.

PCR employed 60 Vbeta and 13 Jbeta primers. Assay used: immunoSEQ multiplex PCR; TCRdb lists only in-frame clones, some missing. The sample includes 60,000 to 100,000 clones, about four fifths of them seen just once. Overall study results and limits: Later on, an analysis showed TCR association rates differing by HLA locus, with DRB1 the most and HLA-C the fewest.

On this clone: The antigen is not known.

This TCR came from a man aged 35 to 55 in good health and CMV-seronegative. Sequenced: PBMCs.

In nucleotides, the CDR3 is TGTGCCAGCCGACCCGGGCAAGCGGGTGGCTACACCTTC. Translated, it gives CASRPGQAGGYTF. The chain carries TRBV6-4 and TRBJ1-2; D remains ambiguous. This CDR3 has 13 amino acids. Trimming cost V 8 bases and J 7 bases, with 17 bases left between them. Germline V gene sequence: CDR1 MRHNA, CDR2 SNTAGT.